Here is one T cell receptor beta chain with its context. Only in-frame clones appear in the TCRdb table, and some are missing; sequencing was by immunoSEQ multiplex PCR. The sample has about 400,000 clones, more than 80% seen once; the top ten hold 1.4%. The data stem from a study of blood T cell repertoires in COVID-19. The CDR3 sequence is 13 residues long. V was pared by 10 bases and J by 1 base, with 3 bases of the junction left unmatched. The chain employs TRBV12-3 or TRBV12-4 and TRBJ2-2, with 7 bases that match TRBD1. This TCR came from a woman aged 25-40 years with active or convalescent COVID-19. Sequenced material: peripheral blood. CDR3 nucleotides: TGTGCCAACCGGGACAGGAACACCGGGGAGCTGTTTTTT. Translation: CANRDRNTGELFF.